What follows is one TCR beta chain and its context. RNA totalling roughly 0.45 to 1 ug underwent reverse transcription with random hexamers. Amplification of TCR beta CDR3 used immunoSEQ multiplex PCR across 54 Vbeta and 13 Jbeta. TCRdb processed the immunoSEQ multiplex PCR reads anew with MiXCR; each CDR3 protein has one entry. The sample includes about 300,000 distinct CDR3 sequences, 85% seen only once; the top ten take around 0.2%. CDR1 MNHEY and CDR2 SVGAGI come from the germline V gene. This CDR3 region has 13 residues. Trimming took 2 bases from V and 2 from J, leaving 6 bases between them. This record belongs to a study of CD8 T cells in Susac syndrome.

This clonotype was sampled from a human donor with multiple sclerosis. V and J are TRBV6-5 and TRBJ1-1, with D unresolved. Source material: CD8+ T cells from PBMCs. For the CDR3, the DNA is TGTGCCAGCAGTTACGAGGGAAACACTGAAGCTTTCTTT. Translating it yields CASSYEGNTEAFF.